This entry lists 21 T cell receptor beta chains sequenced from one sample in a study of T cells in localized non-small cell lung cancer (dated by TCRdb to the early 2020s). Library preparation used the immunoSEQ multiplex PCR assay. TCRdb retrieved this table from immuneACCESS and kept in-frame rearrangements only. Not all clones are present; in checked studies, unresolved V genes account for under half, and no reason is known for the remainder. The table for this sample lists 45,000 or so clones; around 87% of them were counted only once. The top ten clones comprise 2.5% of the sample. The source was PBMCs, collected before any cancer treatment. The receptors derive from a man between 35 and 75 years old with stage II lung adenocarcinoma.

This clone was counted only a few times. This chain links TRBV5-5 with TRBJ1-1; TRBD1 might be the D (6 bases). Germline loops: CDR1 SGHKS, CDR2 YYEKEE (reference sequence). V gave up 4 bases and J gave up 4 bases, with 14 bases separating them. CDR3 length: 14 amino acids. CDR3 DNA sequence: TGTGCCAGCAGCCCCTACAGGGAACGCACTGAAGCTTTCTTT. Protein sequence: CASSPYRERTEAFF.

The chain uses TRBV7-6 and TRBJ1-6, with D possibly TRBD1 on 6 matching bases. CDR1 is SGHVS, CDR2 FNYEAQ, per germline. The CDR3 has 17 residues. Deletions cut 4 bases from V and 5 bases from J, with 18 bases between. CDR3 in amino acids: CASSSDQTGANNSPLHF. The CDR3 bases are TGTGCCAGCAGCTCCGATCAGACGGGGGCGAATAATTCACCCCTCCACTTT. Drawing the rest from reference TRBV7-6 and TRBJ1-6, the complete variable domain is GAGVSQSPRYKVTKRGQDVALRCDPISGHVSLYWYRQALGQGPEFLTYFNYEAQQDKSGLPNDRFSAERPEGSISTLTIQRTEQRDSAMYRCASSSDQTGANNSPLHFGNGTRLTVT.

The chain recombines TRBV5-1 with TRBJ2-2, with a weak D call TRBD1 (6 bases). The CDR3 is 15 amino acids. Trimming removed 4 bases at V and 2 bases at J, with 12 bases between. Looked up from germline, CDR1 is SGHRS and CDR2 is YFSETQ. CDR3 amino acids: CASSIMDSNTGELFF. The CDR3 DNA is TGCGCCAGCAGCATTATGGACAGCAACACCGGGGAGCTGTTTTTT.

This clone showed up just once. The chain employs TRBV11-2 and TRBJ2-1, with 7 bases identical to TRBD1. Germline-derived CDR1 and CDR2 are SGHAT and FQNNGV. V shed 3 bases, J shed 9 bases, and the junction held 11 bases outside the gene matches. This CDR3 has 15 residues. For the CDR3, the DNA is TGTGCCAGCAGCTTCGAGGGCCCGACAGGGAGTGAGCAGTTCTTC. Its translation is CASSFEGPTGSEQFF.

This rearrangement joins TRBV7-2 to TRBJ2-7; 11 bases fit TRBD2. This CDR3 is 15 amino acids long. Germline V lookup: CDR1 SGHTA, CDR2 FQGNSA. The trim removed 3 bases at V and 2 bases at J, leaving 3 bases unmatched. The DNA of the CDR3 is TGTGCCAGCAGCTTTATGACTAGCGGGGCCTACGAGCAGTACTTC. Its protein product is CASSFMTSGAYEQYF.

This clone was detected once. V usage is TRBV28 and J usage is TRBJ2-4, with no clear D. The CDR3 has 16 residues. CDR1 and CDR2 (germline): MDHEN, SYDVKM. Trimming pared 5 bases from V and 0 bases from J, leaving 14 bases between. The CDR3 spells CASSPYSDLAKNIQYF. The CDR3 DNA reads TGTGCCAGCAGTCCCTACAGCGATTTAGCCAAAAACATTCAGTACTTC. The whole variable domain, filled in from reference TRBV28 and TRBJ2-4, reads DVKVTQSSRYLVKRTGEKVFLECVQDMDHENMFWYRQDPGLGLRLIYFSYDVKMKEKGDIPEGYSVSREKKERFSLILESASTNQTSMYLCASSPYSDLAKNIQYFGAGTRLSVL.

The genes are TRBV4-2 and TRBJ1-6; D is undetermined. Between the trimmed V and J ends, which lost 0 bases and 7 bases, there was a span of 10 bases. The CDR3 is made up of 15 amino acids. In germline, CDR1 is LGHNA, CDR2 YNFKEQ. CDR3 loop: CASSQDGALNSPLHF. The CDR3 DNA reads TGTGCCAGCAGCCAAGATGGAGCACTAAATTCACCCCTCCACTTT.

The rearrangement uses TRBV5-1 and TRBJ2-5, with 10 bases identical to TRBD1. The V segment lost 3 bases and the J segment 3 bases; nucleotides outside the gene matches: 8. CDR1 and CDR2 from the germline V gene are SGHRS and YFSETQ. CDR3 length equals 16 residues. The CDR3: CASSSLPGTGEETQYF. The CDR3 DNA reads as TGCGCCAGCAGCTCCCTCCCCGGGACAGGGGAAGAGACCCAGTACTTC. Drawing the rest from reference TRBV5-1 and TRBJ2-5, the complete variable domain is KAGVTQTPRYLIKTRGQQVTLSCSPISGHRSVSWYQQTPGQGLQFLFEYFSETQRNKGNFPGRFSGRQFSNSRSEMNVSTLELGDSALYLCASSSLPGTGEETQYFGPGTRLLVL.

This clone was detected only once. CDR3 DNA: TGTGCCAGCTCACCACCGGGACAGACGAACACCGGGGAGCTGTTTTTT. Translated, it gives CASSPPGQTNTGELFF. The chain carries TRBV18 and TRBJ2-2; 7 bases map to TRBD1. The CDR3 is 16 residues long. CDR1 is KGHSH, CDR2 LQKENI, per germline. The J segment lost 0 bases and the V segment lost 0 bases, leaving 1 base of the junction unmatched.

The chain uses TRBV4-1 and TRBJ1-1, with D perhaps matching TRBD1 (5 bases). Trimming removed 2 bases at V and 0 bases at J, with 10 bases between. In germline, CDR1 is MGHRA, CDR2 YSYEKL. CDR3 length equals 15 residues. CDR3 sequence: CASSQRTNLNTEAFF. In nucleotides, the CDR3 is TGCGCCAGCAGCCAAAGGACAAACCTGAACACTGAAGCTTTCTTT.

The chain couples TRBV29-1 to TRBJ1-2; TRBD1 matches at 9 bases. Germline assignment: CDR1 SQVTM and CDR2 ANQGSEA. The CDR3 is made up of 13 amino acids. V was pared by 4 bases and J by 3 bases, with 3 bases of the junction left unmatched. The CDR3 is CSVGDRVHYGYTF. CDR3 in DNA: TGCAGCGTTGGGGACAGGGTTCACTATGGCTACACCTTC.

This clone came up a few times. The chain has TRBV7-3 and TRBJ2-5; 7 bases line up with TRBD2. In germline, CDR1 is SGHTA, CDR2 FQGTGA. The length of the CDR3 is 15 residues. V trimming: 1 base; J trimming: 4 bases; junction bases outside the gene matches: 6. DNA of the CDR3: TGTGCCAGCAGCTTAAACGCGGGGGTTAGAGAGACCCAGTACTTC. Translation gives CASSLNAGVRETQYF.

This sequence joins TRBV28 and TRBJ2-4; 7 nucleotides line up with TRBD1. J was trimmed by 0 bases and V by 0 bases; bases with no gene match: 14. CDR1 is MDHEN, CDR2 SYDVKM, per germline. This CDR3 spans 20 amino acids. The CDR3 protein is CASSLWVQGSSSLAKNIQYF. In DNA form, the CDR3 reads TGTGCCAGCAGTTTATGGGTACAGGGGAGTAGTAGTCTAGCCAAAAACATTCAGTACTTC.

This rearrangement joins TRBV7-8 to TRBJ1-2, with unresolved D. V was trimmed by 5 bases and J by 2 bases, leaving 12 bases between them. There are 14 residues in the CDR3. The germline gives CDR1 SGHVS, CDR2 FQNEAQ. CDR3 bases: TGTGCCAGCAGCCCGGACGGGGAGAACTATGGCTACACCTTC. This encodes CASSPDGENYGYTF.

The V and J genes are TRBV7-6 and TRBJ2-5; 7 bases agree with TRBD1. The CDR3 extends over 15 amino acids. CDR1 SGHVS and CDR2 FNYEAQ come from the germline V gene. J was trimmed by 1 base and V by 6 bases; bases with no gene match: 8. CDR3 in amino acids: CASRGDSVFQETQYF. DNA of the CDR3: TGTGCCAGCAGGGGGGACAGCGTTTTCCAAGAGACCCAGTACTTC.

V and J are TRBV28 and TRBJ1-2; D uncertain. The CDR3 totals 13 residues. The germline gives CDR1 MDHEN, CDR2 SYDVKM. V was shortened by 6 bases and J by 5 bases, with 13 bases between the two germline ends. CDR3 nucleotide sequence: TGTGCCAGCAGATCTACAGTTTTTTATGGCTACACCTTC. This translates into CASRSTVFYGYTF.

The J gene is TRBJ2-5, the V gene TRBV5-4; 7 positions agree with TRBD2. Germline CDR1 reads SGHNT; CDR2 reads YYREEE (reference sequence). This CDR3 comprises 13 residues. Germline trimming cut 1 base from V and 5 bases from J; bases unmatched to any gene: 2. CDR3 amino acids: CASSLWGGETQYF. DNA of the CDR3: TGTGCCAGCAGCTTGTGGGGGGGGGAGACCCAGTACTTC.

The V gene is TRBV6-5, the J gene TRBJ2-5; 8 bases are a match to TRBD1. The CDR3 has 15 residues. After removal of 0 bases from V and 5 bases from J, the junction contained 5 bases not matched to a gene. Germline CDR1 MNHEY, CDR2 SVGAGI. This CDR3 is CASSYSSGGGETQYF. The CDR3 DNA reads as TGTGCCAGCAGTTACTCCTCAGGGGGCGGGGAGACCCAGTACTTC.

The chain links TRBV19 to TRBJ1-1; D remains ambiguous. The CDR3 has 14 amino acids. V lost 1 base, J lost 1 base, and 7 bases lay in between. Germline V gene lookup returns CDR1 LNHDA and CDR2 SQIVND (reference sequence). The CDR3 loop is CASSIGRANTEAFF. The CDR3, as DNA: TGTGCCAGTAGTATAGGAAGGGCGAACACTGAAGCTTTCTTT.

The J gene is TRBJ1-1, the V gene TRBV28, with TRBD1 as a possible D gene (5 bases). The CDR3 contains 13 residues. V was cut by 3 bases and J by 10 bases, with 15 bases left in between. In germline, CDR1 is MDHEN, CDR2 SYDVKM. In nucleotides, the CDR3 is TGTGCCAGCAGTTTGTCCGCTCTGGGGGGAGCTTTCTTT. The encoded protein is CASSLSALGGAFF.

The chain joins TRBV6-1 to TRBJ1-2, with a possible D match to TRBD1 (6 bases). Deletions cut 2 bases from V and 2 bases from J, with 9 bases between. The CDR3 contains 14 residues. CDR1 and CDR2 (germline): MNHNS, SASEGT. CDR3: CASSETGRNYGYTF. CDR3 sequence (DNA): TGTGCCAGCAGTGAAACAGGGAGGAACTATGGCTACACCTTC.